Listed here is a single T cell receptor (beta chain). Its antigen is currently unknown. This record belongs to a study of OX40 agonist ivuxolimab in advanced cancers. Study results and caveats: Doses of 0.1 to 3.0 mg/kg were accompanied by clonal expansion of CD4+ and CD8+ blood T cells by week 6.

Generated by immunoSEQ multiplex PCR, the TCRdb table keeps only in-frame clones and is missing some. The sample includes 40,000 or so clones, around nine tenths seen only once; the top ten take roughly a third. CDR3 length: 13 residues. The germline V and J ends were trimmed by 6 bases and 9 bases, with 15 bases remaining between them. The germline V gene has CDR1 MDHEN and CDR2 SYDVKM. This receptor was identified in an adult with an advanced solid tumor such as melanoma, head and neck, liver or kidney cancer. The chain uses TRBV28 and TRBJ1-5, with D perhaps TRBD1 (5 bases). This sample comprised CD4+ or CD8+ T cells sorted from blood, obtained in a trial of the OX40 agonist ivuxolimab. The CDR3 DNA reads TGTGCCAGCAGCCGACAGAACGGGGGGCCCCAGCATTTT. As protein: CASSRQNGGPQHF.